This T cell receptor beta chain was profiled in a study of memory CD4+ T cells and cytomegalovirus serostatus. Study-wide background: Donors were healthy Belgian adults, several CMV seropositive and 20 to 25 seronegative.

This clone was observed a few times. The sort gate was single viable CD3+CD4+CD8-CD45RO+ cells for memory CD4+ T cells. The assay was immunoSEQ multiplex PCR, and TCRdb's table has in-frame clones only and misses some. The sample shows under 50,000 clones, about 70% of them seen only once. Germline CDR1 reads SGHAT; CDR2 reads FQNNGV. CDR3 length: 13 amino acids. Trimming shortened V by 8 bases and J by 3 bases, and 10 bases separated the two germline ends. The chain uses TRBV11-2 and TRBJ2-2, with a possible D match to TRBD2 (5 bases). This clonotype was sampled from an adult in good health and CMV-seropositive. The sequencing sample was made of memory CD4+ T cells from blood. In DNA form, the CDR3 reads TGTGCCAGCGGGCCCGGGGACACCGGGGAGCTGTTTTTT. Translated, it gives CASGPGDTGELFF.